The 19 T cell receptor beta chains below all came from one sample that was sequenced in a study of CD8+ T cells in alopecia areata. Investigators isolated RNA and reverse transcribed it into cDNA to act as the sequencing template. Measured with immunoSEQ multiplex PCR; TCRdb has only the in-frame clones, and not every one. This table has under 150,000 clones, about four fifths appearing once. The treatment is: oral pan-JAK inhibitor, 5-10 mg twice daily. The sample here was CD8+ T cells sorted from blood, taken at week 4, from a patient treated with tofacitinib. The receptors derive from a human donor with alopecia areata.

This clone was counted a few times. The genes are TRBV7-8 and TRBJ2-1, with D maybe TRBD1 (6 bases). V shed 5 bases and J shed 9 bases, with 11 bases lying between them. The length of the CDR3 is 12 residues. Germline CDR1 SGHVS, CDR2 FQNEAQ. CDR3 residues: CASSPTGVEQFF. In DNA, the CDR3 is TGTGCCAGCAGCCCGACAGGTGTTGAGCAGTTCTTC.

The CDR3 bases are TGTGCCAGCAGTTTTCATCCGGACAGGGGGGACTACGAGCAGTACTTC. As protein: CASSFHPDRGDYEQYF. V usage is TRBV6-5 and J usage is TRBJ2-7, with TRBD1 matching 10 bases. CDR3 length equals 16 residues. With V trimmed by 4 bases and J by 3 bases, 9 bases remained unmatched. Germline V gives CDR1 MNHEY, CDR2 SVGAGI.

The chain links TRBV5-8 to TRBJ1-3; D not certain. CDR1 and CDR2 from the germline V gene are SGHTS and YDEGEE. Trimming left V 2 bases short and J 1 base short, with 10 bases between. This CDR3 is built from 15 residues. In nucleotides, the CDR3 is TGTGCCAGCAGCTTCGGAAGCAGTTCTGGAAACACCATATATTTT. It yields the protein CASSFGSSSGNTIYF.

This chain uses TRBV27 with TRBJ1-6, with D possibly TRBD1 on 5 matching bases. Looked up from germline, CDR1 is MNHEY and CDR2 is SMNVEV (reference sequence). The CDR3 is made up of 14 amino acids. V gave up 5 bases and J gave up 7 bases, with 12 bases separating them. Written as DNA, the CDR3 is TGTGCCAGCAGTGTCCGGGACCCCAATTCACCCCTCCACTTT. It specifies CASSVRDPNSPLHF.

CDR3 amino acids: CASSQDWEGTSYEQYF. The CDR3 DNA reads TGTGCCAGCAGCCAAGATTGGGAGGGCACATCCTACGAGCAGTACTTC. This rearrangement joins TRBV4-2 to TRBJ2-7; 7 bases fit TRBD2. CDR1 is LGHNA, CDR2 YNFKEQ, per germline. The CDR3 length is 16 residues. With 0 bases clipped from V and 1 base from J, the junction kept 6 bases outside the gene matches.

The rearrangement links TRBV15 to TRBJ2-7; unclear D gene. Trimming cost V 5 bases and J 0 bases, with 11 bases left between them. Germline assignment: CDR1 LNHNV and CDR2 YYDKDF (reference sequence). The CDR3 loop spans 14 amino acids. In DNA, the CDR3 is TGTGCCACCAGCTCCTCGGAGAGCTCCTACGAGCAGTACTTC. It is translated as CATSSSESSYEQYF.

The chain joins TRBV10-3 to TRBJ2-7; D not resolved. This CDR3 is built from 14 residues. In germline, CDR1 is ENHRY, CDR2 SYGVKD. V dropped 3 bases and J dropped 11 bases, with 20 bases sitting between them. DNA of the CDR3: TGTGCCATCAGTGACCCGGACCGCGCGTGGTTGGAGTACTTC. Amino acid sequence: CAISDPDRAWLEYF.

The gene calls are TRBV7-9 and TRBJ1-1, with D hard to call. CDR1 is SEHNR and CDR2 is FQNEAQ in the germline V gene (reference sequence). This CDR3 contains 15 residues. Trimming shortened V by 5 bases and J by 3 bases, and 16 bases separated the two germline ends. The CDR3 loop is CASSPPPRGDTEAFF. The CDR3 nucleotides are TGTGCCAGCAGCCCGCCGCCTCGTGGGGACACTGAAGCTTTCTTT.

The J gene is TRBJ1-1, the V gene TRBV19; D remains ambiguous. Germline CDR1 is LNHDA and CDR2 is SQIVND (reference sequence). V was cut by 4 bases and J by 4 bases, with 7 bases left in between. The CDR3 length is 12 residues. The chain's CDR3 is CASSRGSTEAFF. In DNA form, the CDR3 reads TGTGCCAGTAGTAGAGGCTCCACTGAAGCTTTCTTT.

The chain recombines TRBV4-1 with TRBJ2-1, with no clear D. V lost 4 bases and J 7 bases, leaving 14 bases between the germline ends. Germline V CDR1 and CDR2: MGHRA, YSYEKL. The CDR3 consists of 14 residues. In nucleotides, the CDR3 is TGCGCCAGCAGCCCAGGCTGGCCCCGAAATGAGCAGTTCTTC. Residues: CASSPGWPRNEQFF.

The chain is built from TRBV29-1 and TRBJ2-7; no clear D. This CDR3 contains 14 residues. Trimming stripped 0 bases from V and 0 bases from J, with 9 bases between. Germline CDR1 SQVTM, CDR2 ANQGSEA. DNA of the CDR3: TGCAGCGTTGAAGATGCAGTGGACTCCTACGAGCAGTACTTC. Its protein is CSVEDAVDSYEQYF.

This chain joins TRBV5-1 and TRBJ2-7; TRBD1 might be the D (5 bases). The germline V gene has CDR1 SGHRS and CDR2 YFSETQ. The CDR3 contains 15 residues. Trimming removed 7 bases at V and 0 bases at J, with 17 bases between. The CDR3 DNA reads TGCGCCAGCTATCAGGGTGTGTTGAGCTCCTACGAGCAGTACTTC. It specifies CASYQGVLSSYEQYF.

CDR3 coding DNA: TGTGCCAGTAGCCCCACGGGCAGGTCGATCCAAGAGACCCAGTACTTC. As protein: CASSPTGRSIQETQYF. The chain links TRBV19 to TRBJ2-5; the D is unclear. From germline, CDR1 is LNHDA and CDR2 SQIVND (reference sequence). The CDR3 runs 16 residues. The V and J ends lost 6 bases and 1 base respectively, with 18 bases between them.

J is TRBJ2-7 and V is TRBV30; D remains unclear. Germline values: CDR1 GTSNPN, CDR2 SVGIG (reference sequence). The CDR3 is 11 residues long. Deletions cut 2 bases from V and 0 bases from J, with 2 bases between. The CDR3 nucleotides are TGTGCCTGGAGTACCTCCTACGAGCAGTACTTC. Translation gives CAWSTSYEQYF.

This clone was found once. The CDR3 sequence is CASSILNSGDDEAQYF. CDR3 nucleotides: TGTGCCAGCAGCATACTGAATAGCGGGGACGACGAGGCCCAGTACTTC. The V gene is TRBV11-1, the J gene TRBJ2-5; 8 nucleotides match TRBD2. J was trimmed by 9 bases and V by 5 bases; bases with no gene match: 17. This CDR3 is 16 amino acids long. CDR1 SGHAT and CDR2 FQDESV come from the germline V gene (reference sequence).

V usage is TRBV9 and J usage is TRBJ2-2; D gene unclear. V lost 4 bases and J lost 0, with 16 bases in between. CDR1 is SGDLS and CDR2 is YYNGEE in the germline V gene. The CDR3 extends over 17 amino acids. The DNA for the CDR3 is TGTGCCAGCAGCAACCCTGGACGTTTGGCGAACACCGGGGAGCTGTTTTTT. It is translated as CASSNPGRLANTGELFF.

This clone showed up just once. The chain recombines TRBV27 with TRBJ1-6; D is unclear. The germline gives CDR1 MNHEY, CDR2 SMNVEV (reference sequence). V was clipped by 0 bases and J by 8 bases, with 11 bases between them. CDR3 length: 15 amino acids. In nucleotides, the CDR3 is TGTGCCAGCAGTTTATCATATCTTAGGGATTCACCCCTCCACTTT. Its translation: CASSLSYLRDSPLHF.

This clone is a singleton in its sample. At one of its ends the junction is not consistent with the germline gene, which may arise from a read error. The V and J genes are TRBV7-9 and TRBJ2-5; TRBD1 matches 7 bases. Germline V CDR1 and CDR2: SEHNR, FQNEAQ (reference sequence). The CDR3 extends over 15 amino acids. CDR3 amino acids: CASSSFSPGTEAQYF. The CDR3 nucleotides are TGTGCCAGCAGCTCCTTTTCTCCGGGGACAGAGGCCCAGTACTTC.

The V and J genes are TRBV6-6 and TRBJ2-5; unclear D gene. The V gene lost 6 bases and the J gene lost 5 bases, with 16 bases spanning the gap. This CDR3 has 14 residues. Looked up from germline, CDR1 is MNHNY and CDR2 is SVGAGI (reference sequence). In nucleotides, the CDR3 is TGTGCCAGCAGCCTACCCCTTCTGGGGGAGACCCAGTACTTC. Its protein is CASSLPLLGETQYF.